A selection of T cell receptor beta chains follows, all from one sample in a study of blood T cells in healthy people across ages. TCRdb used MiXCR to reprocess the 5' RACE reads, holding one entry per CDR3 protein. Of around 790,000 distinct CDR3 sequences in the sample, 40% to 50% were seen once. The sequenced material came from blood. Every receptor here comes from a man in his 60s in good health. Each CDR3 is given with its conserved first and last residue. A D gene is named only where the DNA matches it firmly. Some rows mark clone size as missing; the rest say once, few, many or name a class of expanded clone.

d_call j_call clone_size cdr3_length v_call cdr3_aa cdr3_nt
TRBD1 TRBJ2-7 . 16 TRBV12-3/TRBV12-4 CASRKNGQGPSYEQYF TGTGCCAGCAGGAAAAATGGACAGGGGCCTTCCTACGAGCAGTACTTC
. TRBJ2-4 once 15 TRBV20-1 CSASPRSLAKNIQYF TGCAGTGCTAGCCCACGCAGTCTGGCCAAAAACATTCAGTACTTC
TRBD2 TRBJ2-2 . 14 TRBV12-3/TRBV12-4 CASTTSGDTGELFF TGTGCCAGCACCACTAGCGGGGACACCGGGGAGCTGTTTTTT
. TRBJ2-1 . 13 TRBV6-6 CASSYSAINEQFF TGTGCCAGCAGTTATTCGGCTATCAATGAGCAGTTCTTC
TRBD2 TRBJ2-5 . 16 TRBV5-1 CASSLEIRTSGETQYF TGCGCCAGCAGCTTGGAAATACGGACTAGTGGGGAGACCCAGTACTTC
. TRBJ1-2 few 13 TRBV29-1 CSVDVKGSYGYTF TGCAGCGTTGACGTGAAGGGTTCCTATGGCTACACCTTC
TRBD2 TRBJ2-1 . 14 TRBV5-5 CASSLGRGGQEQFF TGTGCCAGCAGCTTGGGACGGGGGGGCCAAGAGCAGTTCTTC
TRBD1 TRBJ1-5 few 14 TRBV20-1 CSAKTGGPTQPQHF TGCAGTGCAAAGACAGGGGGCCCCACTCAGCCCCAGCATTTT
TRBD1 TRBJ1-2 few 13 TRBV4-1 CASSPGGNEPYTF TGCGCCAGCAGCCCAGGGGGGAACGAGCCCTACACCTTC
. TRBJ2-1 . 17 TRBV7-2 CASSLLPGGRVTNEQFF TGTGCCAGCAGCTTATTACCGGGGGGCAGAGTGACCAATGAGCAGTTCTTC
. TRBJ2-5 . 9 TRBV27 CAREETQYF TGTGCCAGGGAAGAGACCCAGTACTTC
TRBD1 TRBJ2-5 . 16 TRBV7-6 CASSLGGGQGGETQYF TGTGCCAGCAGCTTAGGTGGGGGACAGGGAGGCGAGACCCAGTACTTC
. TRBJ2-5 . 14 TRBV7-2 CASSLEGFGGTQYF TGTGCCAGCAGCTTAGAGGGGTTTGGTGGGACCCAGTACTTC
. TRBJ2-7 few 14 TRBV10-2 CASREGVVVGEQYF TGCGCCAGCCGTGAGGGGGTGGTAGTGGGAGAGCAGTACTTC
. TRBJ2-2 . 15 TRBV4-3 CASSQAAGPTGELFF TGCGCCAGCAGCCAGGCCGCCGGGCCCACCGGGGAGCTGTTTTTT
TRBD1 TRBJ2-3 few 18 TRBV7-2 CASSSGLRTGDYTDTQYF TGTGCCAGCAGCTCAGGGTTGCGGACAGGGGACTACACAGATACGCAGTATTTT
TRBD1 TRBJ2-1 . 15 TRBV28 CASSFGDRDFNEQFF TGTGCCAGCAGTTTTGGGGACAGGGATTTCAATGAGCAGTTCTTC
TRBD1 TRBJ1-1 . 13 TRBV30 CAWSRDRGTEAFF TGTGCCTGGAGTCGGGACAGAGGCACTGAAGCTTTCTTT
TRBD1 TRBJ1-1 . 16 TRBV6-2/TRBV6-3 CASSYGTGVTNTEAFF TGTGCCAGCAGTTATGGGACAGGGGTAACGAACACTGAAGCTTTCTTT
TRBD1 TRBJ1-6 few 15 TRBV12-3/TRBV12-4 CASSLVDRGNSPLHF TGTGCCAGCAGTTTAGTGGACAGGGGGAATTCACCCCTCCACTTT
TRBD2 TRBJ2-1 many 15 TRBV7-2 CASSLASGTYNEQFF TGCGCCAGCAGCTTGGCTAGCGGGACCTACAATGAGCAGTTCTTC
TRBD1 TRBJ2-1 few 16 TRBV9 CASSDRRQGTYNEQFF TGTGCCAGCAGCGATCGAAGACAGGGGACTTACAATGAGCAGTTCTTC
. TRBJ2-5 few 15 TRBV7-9 CASSFDKGFQETQYF TGTGCCAGCAGCTTTGATAAGGGGTTCCAAGAGACCCAGTACTTC
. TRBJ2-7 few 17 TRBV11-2 CASSLVGGGLSYNEQYF TGTGCCAGTAGCTTAGTGGGTGGGGGACTTTCCTACAATGAGCAGTACTTC
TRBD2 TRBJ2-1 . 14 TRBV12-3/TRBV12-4 CASSWTSGGNEQFF TGTGCCAGCAGTTGGACTAGCGGGGGCAATGAGCAGTTCTTC
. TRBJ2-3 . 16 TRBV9 CASGVGAGPGTDTQCF TGTGCCAGCGGCGTTGGAGCGGGGCCCGGGACAGATACGCAGTGTTTT
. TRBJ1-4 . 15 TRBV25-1 CASSEFGGGAEKLFF TGTGCCAGCAGTGAATTCGGGGGGGGAGCCGAAAAACTGTTTTTT
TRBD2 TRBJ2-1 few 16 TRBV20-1 CSARDRQRGVYNEQFF TGCAGTGCTAGAGATCGGCAGCGGGGGGTCTACAATGAGCAGTTCTTC
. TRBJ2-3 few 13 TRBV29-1 CSVEASARDTQYF TGCAGCGTTGAGGCTAGCGCACGAGATACGCAGTATTTT
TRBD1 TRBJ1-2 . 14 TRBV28 CASSPPDRAHGYTF TGTGCCAGCAGTCCCCCGGACAGGGCCCATGGCTACACCTTC
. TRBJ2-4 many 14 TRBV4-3 CASSQDRSAGIQYF TGCGCCAGCAGCCAAGATCGGTCCGCGGGCATTCAGTACTTC
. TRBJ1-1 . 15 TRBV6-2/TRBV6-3 CASSPWGDSNTEAFF TGTGCCAGCAGTCCGTGGGGAGATTCGAACACTGAAGCTTTCTTT
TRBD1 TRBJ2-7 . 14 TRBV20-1 CSAPRDSASYEQYF TGCAGTGCTCCCCGGGACAGTGCCTCCTACGAGCAGTACTTC
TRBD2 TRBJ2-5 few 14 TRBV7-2 CASRTSGDQETQYF TGTGCCAGCAGAACTAGCGGGGACCAAGAGACCCAGTACTTC
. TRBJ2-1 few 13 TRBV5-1 CASSLGDRDEQFF TGCGCCAGCAGCTTGGGAGATAGGGATGAGCAGTTCTTC
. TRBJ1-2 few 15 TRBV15 CATSRTTLANYGYTF TGTGCCACCAGCAGAACGACACTAGCTAACTATGGCTACACCTTC
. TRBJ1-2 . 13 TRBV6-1 CASSKGMGYGYTF TGTGCCAGCAGTAAGGGAATGGGATATGGCTACACCTTC
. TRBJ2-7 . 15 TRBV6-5 CASSDGTASGYEQYF TGTGCCAGCAGCGACGGGACAGCCAGCGGGTACGAGCAGTACTTC
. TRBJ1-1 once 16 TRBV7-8 CASSFLNRAMNTEAFF TGTGCCAGCAGCTTCCTAAACAGGGCCATGAACACTGAAGCTTTCTTT
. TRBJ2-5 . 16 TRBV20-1 CSARDWGGELQETQYF TGCAGTGCTAGAGATTGGGGCGGAGAGCTCCAAGAGACCCAGTACTTC
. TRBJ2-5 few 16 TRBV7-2 CASSLVNRAIRETQYF TGTGCCAGCAGCTTAGTCAACAGAGCAATAAGGGAGACCCAGTACTTC
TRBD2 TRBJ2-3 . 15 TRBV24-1 CATSDSGLAADTQYF TGTGCCACCAGTGACTCTGGACTAGCGGCGGATACGCAGTATTTT
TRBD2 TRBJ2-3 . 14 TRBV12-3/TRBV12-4 CASSCTGGTDTQYF TGTGCCAGCAGTTGCACGGGGGGGACAGATACGCAGTATTTT
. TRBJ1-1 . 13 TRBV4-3 CASSKPLYTEAFF TGCGCCAGCAGCAAGCCCCTGTACACTGAAGCTTTCTTT
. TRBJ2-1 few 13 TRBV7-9 CASSPTVGDEQFF TGTGCCAGCAGCCCCACCGTGGGCGATGAGCAGTTCTTC
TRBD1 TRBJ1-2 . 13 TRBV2 CASKGQGAGGYTF TGTGCCAGCAAAGGACAGGGGGCGGGAGGCTACACCTTC
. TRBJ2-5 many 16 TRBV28 CASSLSQGLGEETQYF TGTGCCAGCAGTTTATCCCAGGGTCTAGGAGAAGAGACCCAGTACTTC
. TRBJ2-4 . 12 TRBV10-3 CAISSTGNIQYF TGTGCCATCAGTAGTACAGGAAACATTCAGTACTTC
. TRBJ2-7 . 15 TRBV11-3 CAGSQSGSLGYEQYF TGTGCCGGCAGCCAATCAGGGAGTTTGGGCTACGAGCAGTACTTC
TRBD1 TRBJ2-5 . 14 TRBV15 CATSRGTGGWEQYF TGTGCCACCAGCAGAGGGACAGGGGGATGGGAGCAGTACTTC
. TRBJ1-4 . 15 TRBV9 CASSVDAATNEKLFF TGTGCCAGCAGCGTAGACGCCGCAACTAATGAAAAACTGTTTTTT
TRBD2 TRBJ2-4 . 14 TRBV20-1 CSARGSAGGLGQYF TGCAGTGCTAGAGGATCAGCGGGGGGTTTAGGGCAGTACTTC